The entry below gives a single T cell receptor beta chain sequence along with its context. What antigen it recognizes has not been identified. Per-nucleotide qualities are absent, and no much larger clonotype sits a single base away. The data were taken from a study of T cell repertoires in cytomegalovirus infection (dated by TCRdb to the late 2010s). About the full investigation: Recently identified HLA-C-restricted CMV epitopes, whose presentation resists viral immunomodulation, were targeted by peptide stimulations together with well-studied HLA-B-restricted epitopes. The HLA type of each donor mattered for the analysis, because public TCR beta signatures pointed to carriage of CMV infection along with the matching HLA type. What the research found in general, with its limitations: Cumulative frequency of public TCR beta family members discriminated carriers of CMV infection plus the relevant HLA type in this cohort and an independent roughly 330-donor cohort. The ex vivo response was dominated by HLA-C-restricted CMV-specific TCR beta clonotypes, which also provided the single most frequent clonotype in two of eight donors.

Reads for this sample came from an Illumina HiSeq 1500. The public sequencing data were trimmed at Q25 with fastp and processed into clonotypes with MiXCR by TCRdb, which kept only in-frame beta chains. One record per CDR3 amino acid sequence lists the most common genes and DNA. Present in this sample are about 130,000 distinct CDR3 sequences, 30% to 40% of which were seen just once. Clones ranked in the top ten supply roughly 47% of the sample. What the treatment or condition label conveys for this sample: in vitro stimulation with specific CMV peptide epitopes to enrich CMV-specific T cells. The TCR sequence derives from a human donor in good health (CMV status not recorded). Some clones in this sample may be carry-over from other donors' samples. Material: CD8+ T cells from cultured PBMCs, obtained from culture after CMV antigen stimulation.

The bases are TGCAGCGTTGGGGGTACATCTAGCACAGATACGCAGTATTTT. It specifies CSVGGTSSTDTQYF. The chain is made from TRBV29-1 and TRBJ2-3, with the identity of the D gene unclear. The CDR1 and CDR2 encoded by the germline V gene are SQVTM and ANQGSEA. V drops 4 bases and J drops 0 bases, leaving 11 bases in between. The CDR3 holds 14 amino acids from the cysteine to the phenylalanine. The kept DNA is CDR3 alone, 42 bases in frame from the first base.